This TCR beta chain was recorded in a study of PD-1 blockade in classical Hodgkin lymphoma. Broader study findings: The CD4+ diversity rise by C4D1 was clearest in complete responders.

Every patient relapsed after autologous stem cell transplantation, and brentuximab vedotin exposure varied. Generated by immunoSEQ multiplex PCR, the TCRdb table keeps only in-frame clones and is missing some. The sample includes some 60,000 clones, about nine tenths of them seen just once. The CDR3 is made up of 15 amino acids. CDR1 and CDR2 (germline): MNHEY, SMNVEV (reference sequence). V lost 6 bases and J 3 bases, leaving 14 bases between the germline ends. This clone was observed once. The target antigen is unknown. This sequence originates from a human donor with classical Hodgkin lymphoma. The sample here was peripheral blood mononuclear cells (PBMCs), taken at baseline. The chain has TRBV27 and TRBJ2-2; D may be TRBD2 (6 bases). For the CDR3, the DNA is TGTGCCAGCAGCCCCTTGGGACTTCACACCGGGGAGCTGTTTTTT. This codes for CASSPLGLHTGELFF.